This T cell receptor beta chain was sequenced for a study of identical twins. Study-level results: Modelling approaches yielded underestimates of out-of-frame TCR alpha sharing between monozygotic twins. Insertions were fewer in abundant cord blood beta clonotypes, whereas memory repertoires showed none of this pattern. Instead of following the same donors, the conclusions were based on cross-sectional statistical analysis.

The donor group consisted entirely of healthy Caucasians. With respect to this clonotype: Its specificity is not known.

From the 5' RACE reads, TCRdb called clonotypes with MiXCR, one entry per CDR3 protein. The profile shows under 900,000 distinct CDR3 sequences, 12% of them singletons. V dropped 0 bases and J dropped 7; count of bases not matched to a gene: 5. The germline CDR1 and CDR2 sequences are LGHNA and YNFKEQ. The CDR3 length is 16 residues. The sample was also reused in another study, on yellow fever vaccine responses in identical twins.

Input material: PBMCs. The receptor was isolated from a woman aged 18-29 years in good health. This chain links TRBV4-2 with TRBJ2-1; 11 nucleotides align to TRBD2. CDR3 sequence (DNA): TGTGCCAGCAGCCAAGAAGGGACTAGCGGCGATAATGAGCAGTTCTTC. This translates into CASSQEGTSGDNEQFF.